Below are 31 T cell receptor beta chains sequenced from a single sample in a study of PD-1 blockade in classical Hodgkin lymphoma. Time point defined: cycle 4 day 1 (C4D1), after five to seven weeks of nivolumab. Exposure to brentuximab vedotin varied, and each patient had relapsed following autologous stem cell transplantation. The data were produced by immunoSEQ multiplex PCR, yet TCRdb's version contains in-frame clones alone and is incomplete. Of approximately 22,000 clones in the sample, 60% to 80% are singletons; the top ten hold about 19%. Source: peripheral blood mononuclear cells (PBMCs), taken before the fourth cycle of nivolumab. The source is a human donor with classical Hodgkin lymphoma.

This clone occurred a few times. This chain uses TRBV27 with TRBJ2-7; D is ambiguous. This CDR3 comprises 16 residues. The germline gives CDR1 MNHEY, CDR2 SMNVEV (reference sequence). V gave up 5 bases and J gave up 5 bases, with 22 bases separating them. The CDR3 DNA follows: TGTGCCAGCAGTCTCACCCCTTCGTCTTTCCACCACGAGCAGTACTTC. Translating gives CASSLTPSSFHHEQYF.

The rearrangement uses TRBV2 and TRBJ1-2, with D uncertain. Trimming shortened V by 3 bases and J by 0 bases, and 14 bases separated the two germline ends. This CDR3 has 16 residues. The germline V gene encodes CDR1 SNHLY and CDR2 FYNNEI. The DNA for the CDR3 is TGTGCCAGCAGTGACGGCGGAGCCGCAGCTAACTATGGCTACACCTTC. It specifies CASSDGGAAANYGYTF.

The gene calls are TRBV2 and TRBJ2-7; TRBD1 might be the D (6 bases). The CDR3 has 13 amino acids. V was clipped by 4 bases and J by 7 bases, with 14 bases between them. Germline CDR1 SNHLY, CDR2 FYNNEI. CDR3 bases: TGTGCCAGCAGTGGGGACATCCCCCGGGAGCAGTACTTC. This sequence encodes CASSGDIPREQYF.

This clone has just a few counts. This chain connects TRBV27 to TRBJ2-7; possible D gene TRBD2, 6 bases. V was shortened by 6 bases and J by 1 base, with 13 bases between the two germline ends. This CDR3 comprises 14 residues. The germline V gene has CDR1 MNHEY and CDR2 SMNVEV (reference sequence). The CDR3 reads CASSRREASYEQYF. In nucleotides, the CDR3 is TGTGCCAGCAGCCGAAGGGAGGCTTCCTACGAGCAGTACTTC.

This clone is medium-sized by share. The chain is built from TRBV5-4 and TRBJ2-2; the D is unclear. Between the trimmed V and J ends, which lost 2 bases and 1 base, there was a span of 9 bases. Germline CDR1 reads SGHNT; CDR2 reads YYREEE (reference sequence). The CDR3 spans 15 residues. This CDR3 is CASSFGGKNTGELFF. In DNA, the CDR3 is TGTGCCAGCAGCTTCGGTGGAAAGAACACCGGGGAGCTGTTTTTT.

The chain combines TRBV6-5 with TRBJ1-1, with a possible D match to TRBD1 (5 bases). Between the trimmed V and J ends, which lost 0 bases and 3 bases, there was a span of 8 bases. The CDR3 is 14 residues long. The V gene's germline CDR1 is MNHEY and CDR2 SVGAGI. Written as DNA, the CDR3 is TGTGCCAGCAGTTACTCCCGGGGCCACACTGAAGCTTTCTTT. This codes for CASSYSRGHTEAFF.

V is TRBV15 and J is TRBJ1-3, with D hard to call. V was cut by 4 bases and J by 0 bases, with 10 bases left in between. In germline, CDR1 is LNHNV, CDR2 YYDKDF (reference sequence). There are 15 residues in the CDR3. This chain's CDR3 is CATSTREVSGNTIYF. The CDR3 nucleotides are TGTGCCACCAGCACTCGGGAGGTCTCTGGAAACACCATATATTTT.

The J gene is TRBJ2-3, the V gene TRBV10-3; 9 bases agree with TRBD2. In germline, CDR1 is ENHRY, CDR2 SYGVKD. Unmatched junction bases numbered 5, after V lost 4 bases and J lost 0 bases. This CDR3 is 16 amino acids long. The CDR3 spells CAISVLAGSSTDTQYF. CDR3 DNA: TGTGCCATCAGTGTGCTAGCGGGATCTAGCACAGATACGCAGTATTTT.

The CDR3 DNA reads TGTGCCAGCAGCTTAACTGCCGGGATCACCGGGGAGCTGTTTTTT. Translated: CASSLTAGITGELFF. V and J are TRBV7-2 and TRBJ2-2; possible D gene TRBD2, 5 bases. V lost 2 bases, J lost 4 bases, and 11 bases lay in between. The CDR3 contains 15 residues. Germline lookup yields CDR1 SGHTA and CDR2 FQGNSA.

This clone turned up a few times. Other DNA sequences in the same sample also yield this CDR3. V and J are TRBV10-3 and TRBJ2-2; D is unclear. The V end lost 11 bases, the J end lost 2 bases, and 12 bases lay between the germline ends. CDR1 is ENHRY, CDR2 SYGVKD, per germline. The CDR3 sequence is 13 residues long. CDR3 region: CASGETNTGELFF. CDR3 bases: TGTGCCTCCGGAGAGACTAACACCGGGGAGCTGTTTTTT.

The chain has TRBV6-6 and TRBJ2-3, with 7 bases fitting TRBD2. The CDR3 extends over 16 amino acids. Germline V gene lookup returns CDR1 MNHNY and CDR2 SVGAGI (reference sequence). With V trimmed by 0 bases and J by 0 bases, 3 bases remained unmatched. CDR3 amino acids: CASSYSAGPSTDTQYF. CDR3 nucleotide sequence: TGTGCCAGCAGTTACTCAGCGGGACCAAGCACAGATACGCAGTATTTT.

As for this clone: At one end the junction does not follow the germline gene, possibly because of a read error. The chain uses TRBV5-6 and TRBJ1-1, with D maybe TRBD1 (5 bases). The germline CDR1 and CDR2 sequences are SGHDT and YYEEEE. This CDR3 region has 12 residues. The CDR3, as DNA: TGTGCCAGCAGTTTATCGCGGGGGATTATAATCTTT. This gives the protein CASSLSRGIIIF.

V and J are TRBV4-3 and TRBJ2-5, with D uncertain. The CDR3 length is 14 residues. From germline, CDR1 is LGHNA and CDR2 YSLEER. The V and J ends lost 0 bases and 5 bases respectively, with 10 bases between them. This chain's CDR3 is CASSQDLYTETQYF. The CDR3 region has the DNA TGCGCCAGCAGCCAAGATCTTTACACGGAGACCCAGTACTTC.

This clone was recorded a few times. The rearrangement links TRBV7-6 to TRBJ1-6; tentatively, D is TRBD1 (5 bases). The CDR3 has 15 amino acids. V was shortened by 1 base and J by 6 bases, with 10 bases between the two germline ends. The germline V gene encodes CDR1 SGHVS and CDR2 FNYEAQ. DNA for the CDR3: TGTGCCAGCAGCTTAGACGGGACGGGTAATTCACCCCTCCACTTT. Translating it yields CASSLDGTGNSPLHF.

This chain links TRBV19 with TRBJ2-3, with 9 bases identical to TRBD2. V trimming: 1 base; J trimming: 5 bases; junction bases outside the gene matches: 7. The CDR3 runs to 16 residues. Germline V gene data show CDR1 as LNHDA and CDR2 as SQIVND (reference sequence). The CDR3 nucleotides read TGTGCCAGTAGTATAGGCGGGAGGGCCGATAGAGATACGCAGTATTTT. It translates to CASSIGGRADRDTQYF.

The genes are TRBV21-1 and TRBJ1-2. TRBV21-1 is termed a pseudogene. The CDR3 extends over 16 amino acids. The CDR3 DNA reads TGTGCCAGCAGAGCAAGGGTGTTGGGACCTCTCTATGGCTACACCTTC. Protein product: CASRARVLGPLYGYTF.

The gene calls are TRBV11-2 and TRBJ1-4; 8 positions agree with TRBD1. CDR3 size: 14 residues. V lost 5 bases, J lost 5 bases, and 4 bases stayed unmatched. Germline V CDR1 and CDR2: SGHAT, FQNNGV. CDR3 coding DNA: TGTGCCAGCAGCCCGGGACAGGAAAATGAAAAACTGTTTTTT. Protein product: CASSPGQENEKLFF.

The chain uses TRBV10-3 and TRBJ2-7; TRBD1 matches at 8 bases. V trimming: 6 bases; J trimming: 5 bases; junction bases outside the gene matches: 9. CDR1 is ENHRY, CDR2 SYGVKD, per germline. The CDR3 runs 14 residues. The chain's CDR3 is CAIRGQELVHEQYF. The CDR3 DNA reads as TGTGCCATCAGGGGACAGGAGTTGGTCCACGAGCAGTACTTC.

This chain connects TRBV7-9 to TRBJ2-7; 7 bases fit TRBD1. The CDR3 spans 15 residues. The V gene end was trimmed by 4 bases and the J gene end by 5 bases; junction bases not matched to a gene: 11. Germline values: CDR1 SEHNR, CDR2 FQNEAQ (reference sequence). The CDR3 sequence: CASSSSPTGPDEQYF. The CDR3 DNA reads TGTGCCAGCAGCTCTAGCCCGACAGGGCCGGACGAGCAGTACTTC.

This clone was recorded only once. The V gene is TRBV27, the J gene TRBJ2-1, with D possibly being TRBD2 (5 bases). Germline CDR1 is MNHEY and CDR2 is SMNVEV (reference sequence). This CDR3 has 12 amino acids. The V and J ends lost 3 bases and 9 bases respectively, with 9 bases between them. The CDR3 DNA sequence: TGTGCCAGCAGTTTCGGTGGACTTGAGCAGTTCTTC. Protein product: CASSFGGLEQFF.

This chain uses TRBV7-9 with TRBJ1-4; maybe TRBD1 (5 bases). The CDR3 has 15 amino acids. Germline CDR1 SEHNR, CDR2 FQNEAQ (reference sequence). Trimming shortened V by 0 bases and J by 6 bases, and 11 bases separated the two germline ends. The DNA of the CDR3 is TGTGCCAGCAGCTTAGCTGGGGGACTTCATGAAAAACTGTTTTTT. Its translation is CASSLAGGLHEKLFF.

This clone was detected only a few times. The chain employs TRBV7-2 and TRBJ2-7; 11 bases align to TRBD2. Per the germline V gene, CDR1 is SGHTA and CDR2 is FQGNSA. The CDR3 is made up of 14 amino acids. The V gene end was trimmed by 5 bases and the J gene end by 4 bases; junction bases not matched to a gene: 4. CDR3 loop: CASSSSGGAYEQYF. DNA of the CDR3: TGTGCCAGCAGCAGTAGCGGGGGGGCATACGAGCAGTACTTC. Filled out from reference TRBV7-2 and TRBJ2-7, the complete variable domain reads GAGVSQSPSNKVTEKGKDVELRCDPISGHTALYWYRQSLGQGLEFLIYFQGNSAPDKSGLPSDRFSAERTGGSVSTLTIQRTQQEDSAVYLCASSSSGGAYEQYFGPGTRLTVT.

This chain links TRBV7-2 with TRBJ2-1; no reliable D call. The CDR3 spans 11 residues. Trimming removed 5 bases at V and 5 bases at J, with 4 bases between. Germline values: CDR1 SGHTA, CDR2 FQGNSA. The CDR3 DNA sequence: TGTGCCAGCAGCGCAAACAATGAGCAGTTCTTC. Encoded protein: CASSANNEQFF.

This chain uses TRBV25-1 with TRBJ2-1; the D call may be TRBD1 or TRBD2 (5 bases each). Germline V CDR1 and CDR2: MGHDK, SYGVNS. The CDR3 runs to 15 residues. The ends were cut back, 4 bases at V and 2 bases at J, with 12 bases in the middle. The CDR3 DNA sequence: TGTGCCAGCAGTGGGGGGTCTTTTACCTACAATGAGCAGTTCTTC. This encodes CASSGGSFTYNEQFF.

This clone was observed once. V usage is TRBV27 and J usage is TRBJ2-2; 14 positions agree with TRBD2. The germline V gene encodes CDR1 MNHEY and CDR2 SMNVEV (reference sequence). There are 19 residues in the CDR3. The junction had 15 bases not matched to a gene; V was cut back by 5 bases and J by 7 bases. The CDR3 region is CASSPLGTSGSIGVGELFF. The CDR3 region has the DNA TGTGCCAGCAGTCCCCTCGGGACTAGCGGGAGTATTGGGGTCGGGGAGCTGTTTTTT.

The CDR3, as DNA: TGTGCCAGCAGTTACCGGGACAGGGGTCCCTACGAGCAGTACTTC. This encodes CASSYRDRGPYEQYF. The chain employs TRBV6-6 and TRBJ2-7; 10 nucleotides align to TRBD1. This CDR3 spans 15 amino acids. V lost 2 bases to trimming and J lost 2 bases; unmatched junction nucleotides: 3. Germline CDR1 MNHNY, CDR2 SVGAGI (reference sequence).

This chain joins TRBV18 and TRBJ1-6; D ambiguous. The CDR3 runs 14 residues. V was cut by 5 bases and J by 0 bases, with 5 bases left in between. Germline lookup yields CDR1 KGHSH and CDR2 LQKENI. CDR3 coding DNA: TGTGCCAGCTCAGCATACTCCTATAATTCACCCCTCCACTTT. It is translated as CASSAYSYNSPLHF.

This chain connects TRBV6-4 to TRBJ2-7, with D possibly being TRBD1 or TRBD2 (5 bases each). Trimming took off 1 base at V and 2 bases at J, with 18 bases between the two ends. The CDR3 length is 17 residues. Germline CDR1 is MRHNA and CDR2 is SNTAGT. The CDR3 here is CASSDLGSSGRPYEQYF. In DNA form, the CDR3 reads TGTGCCAGCAGTGACTTAGGTAGTTCGGGACGCCCCTACGAGCAGTACTTC.

The chain carries TRBV4-2 and TRBJ1-2; D is possibly TRBD1 (5 bases). Per the germline V gene, CDR1 is LGHNA and CDR2 is YNFKEQ. V was shortened by 4 bases and J by 6 bases, with 9 bases between the two germline ends. This CDR3 has 12 residues. CDR3 residues: CASSLGGDGYTF. CDR3 nucleotides: TGTGCCAGCAGCCTCGGGGGGGATGGCTACACCTTC.

The V gene is TRBV2, the J gene TRBJ1-3; 7 positions agree with TRBD1. From germline, CDR1 is SNHLY and CDR2 FYNNEI. V lost 6 bases, J lost 0 bases, and 5 bases stayed unmatched. The CDR3 covers 15 residues. The CDR3 here is CASRADRPSGNTIYF. Here the CDR3 DNA reads TGTGCCAGCAGAGCGGACAGGCCCTCTGGAAACACCATATATTTT. Drawing the rest from reference TRBV2 and TRBJ1-3, the complete variable domain is EPEVTQTPSHQVTQMGQEVILRCVPISNHLYFYWYRQILGQKVEFLVSFYNNEISEKSEIFDDQFSVERPDGSNFTLKIRSTKLEDSAMYFCASRADRPSGNTIYFGEGSWLTVV.

This clone has only one observation. The chain combines TRBV5-4 with TRBJ2-1; the match to TRBD2 covers 7 bases. This CDR3 spans 15 amino acids. CDR1 SGHNT and CDR2 YYREEE come from the germline V gene (reference sequence). V dropped 4 bases and J dropped 2; count of bases not matched to a gene: 6. The CDR3: CASSARGTPYNEQFF. CDR3 in DNA: TGTGCCAGCAGCGCGCGGGGGACCCCCTACAATGAGCAGTTCTTC.